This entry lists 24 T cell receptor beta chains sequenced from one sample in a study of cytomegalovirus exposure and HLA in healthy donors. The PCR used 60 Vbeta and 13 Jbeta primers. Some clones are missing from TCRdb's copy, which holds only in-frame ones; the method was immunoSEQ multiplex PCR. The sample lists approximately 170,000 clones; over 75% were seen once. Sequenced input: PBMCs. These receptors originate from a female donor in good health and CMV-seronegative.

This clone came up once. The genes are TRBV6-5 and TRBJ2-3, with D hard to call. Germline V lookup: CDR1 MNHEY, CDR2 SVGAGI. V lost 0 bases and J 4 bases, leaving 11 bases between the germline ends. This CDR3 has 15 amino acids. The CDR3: CASSYSFSFPDTQYF. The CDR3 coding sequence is TGTGCCAGCAGTTACTCGTTTAGTTTCCCAGATACGCAGTATTTT.

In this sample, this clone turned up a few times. This chain's CDR3 is CASSSPGQGDEKLFF. The CDR3 DNA reads as TGTGCCAGCAGTTCCCCCGGACAGGGCGATGAAAAACTGTTTTTT. V is TRBV6-1 and J is TRBJ1-4; 8 bases map to TRBD1. The trim removed 5 bases at V and 6 bases at J, leaving 8 bases unmatched. Germline CDR1 MNHNS, CDR2 SASEGT. The CDR3 loop spans 15 amino acids.

The CDR3 DNA sequence: TGTGCCAGCTCCCCGGGACTAGCGGGGAGCTCCTACGAGCAGTACTTC. Translated: CASSPGLAGSSYEQYF. The chain uses TRBV18 and TRBJ2-7, with 13 bases lining up with TRBD2. The CDR3 sequence is 16 residues long. The V and J ends lost 6 bases and 0 bases, in that order; junction bases with no gene match: 5. Germline loops: CDR1 KGHSH, CDR2 LQKENI.

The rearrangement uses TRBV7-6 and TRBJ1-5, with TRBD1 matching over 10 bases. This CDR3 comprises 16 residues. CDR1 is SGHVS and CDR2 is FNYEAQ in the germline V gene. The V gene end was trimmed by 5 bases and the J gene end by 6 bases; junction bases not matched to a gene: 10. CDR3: CASSTSQDRGLQPQHF. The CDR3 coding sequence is TGTGCCAGCAGCACCTCGCAAGACAGGGGGCTTCAGCCCCAGCATTTT.

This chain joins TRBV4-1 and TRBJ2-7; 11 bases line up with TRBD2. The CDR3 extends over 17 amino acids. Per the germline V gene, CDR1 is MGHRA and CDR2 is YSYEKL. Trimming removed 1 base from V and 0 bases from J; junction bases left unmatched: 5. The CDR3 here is CASSQAHTSGSSYEQYF. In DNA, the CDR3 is TGCGCCAGCAGCCAAGCCCATACTAGCGGGAGCTCCTACGAGCAGTACTTC.

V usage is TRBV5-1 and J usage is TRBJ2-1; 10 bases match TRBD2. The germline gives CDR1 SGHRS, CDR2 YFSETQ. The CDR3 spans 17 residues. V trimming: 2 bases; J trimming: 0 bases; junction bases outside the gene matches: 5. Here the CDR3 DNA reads TGCGCCAGCAGCTTCTACGCTAGCGGGAGCTCCTACAATGAGCAGTTCTTC. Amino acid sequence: CASSFYASGSSYNEQFF. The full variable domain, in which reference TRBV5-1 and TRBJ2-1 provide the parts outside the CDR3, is KAGVTQTPRYLIKTRGQQVTLSCSPISGHRSVSWYQQTPGQGLQFLFEYFSETQRNKGNFPGRFSGRQFSNSRSEMNVSTLELGDSALYLCASSFYASGSSYNEQFFGPGTRLTVL.

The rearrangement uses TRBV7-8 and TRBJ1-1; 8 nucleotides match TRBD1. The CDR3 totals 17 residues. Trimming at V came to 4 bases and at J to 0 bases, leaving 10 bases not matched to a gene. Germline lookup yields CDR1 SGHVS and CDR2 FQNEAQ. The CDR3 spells CASSSRFQGALNTEAFF. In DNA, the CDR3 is TGTGCCAGCAGCTCTCGATTTCAGGGGGCATTGAACACTGAAGCTTTCTTT. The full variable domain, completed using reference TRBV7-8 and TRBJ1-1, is GAGVSQSPRYKVAKRGQDVALRCDPISGHVSLFWYQQALGQGPEFLTYFQNEAQLDKSGLPSDRFFAERPEGSVSTLKIQRTQQEDSAVYLCASSSRFQGALNTEAFFGQGTRLTVV.

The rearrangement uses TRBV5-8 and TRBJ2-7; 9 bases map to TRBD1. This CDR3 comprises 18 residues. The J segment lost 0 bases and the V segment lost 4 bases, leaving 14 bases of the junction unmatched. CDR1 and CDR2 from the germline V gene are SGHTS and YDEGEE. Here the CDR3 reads CASSLGTGTGPSSYEQYF. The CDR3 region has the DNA TGTGCCAGCAGCCTCGGGACAGGGACAGGTCCAAGCTCCTACGAGCAGTACTTC. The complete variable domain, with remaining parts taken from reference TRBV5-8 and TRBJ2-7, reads EAGVTQSPTHLIKTRGQQATLRCSPISGHTSVYWYQQALGLGLQFLLWYDEGEERNRGNFPPRFSGRQFPNYSSELNVNALELEDSALYLCASSLGTGTGPSSYEQYFGPGTRLTVT.

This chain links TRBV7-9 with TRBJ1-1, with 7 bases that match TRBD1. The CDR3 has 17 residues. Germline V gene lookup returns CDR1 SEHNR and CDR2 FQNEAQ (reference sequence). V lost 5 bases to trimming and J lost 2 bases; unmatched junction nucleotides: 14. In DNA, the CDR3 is TGTGCCAGCAGCCCTAACTCTCACAGGGGCGGAAACACTGAAGCTTTCTTT. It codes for CASSPNSHRGGNTEAFF.

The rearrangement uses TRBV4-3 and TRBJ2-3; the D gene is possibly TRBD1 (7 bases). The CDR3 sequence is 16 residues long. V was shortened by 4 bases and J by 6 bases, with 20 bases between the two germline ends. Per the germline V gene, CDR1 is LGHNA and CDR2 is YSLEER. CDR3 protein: CASSLSMEGAADTQYF. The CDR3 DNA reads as TGCGCCAGCAGCCTCTCAATGGAGGGGGCCGCGGATACGCAGTATTTT.

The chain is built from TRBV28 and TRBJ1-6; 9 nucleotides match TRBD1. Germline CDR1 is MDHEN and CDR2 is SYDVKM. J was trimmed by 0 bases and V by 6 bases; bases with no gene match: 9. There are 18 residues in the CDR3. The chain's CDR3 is CASSEGQGPLSYNSPLHF. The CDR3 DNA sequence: TGTGCCAGCAGCGAGGGACAGGGACCCCTCTCCTATAATTCACCCCTCCACTTT.

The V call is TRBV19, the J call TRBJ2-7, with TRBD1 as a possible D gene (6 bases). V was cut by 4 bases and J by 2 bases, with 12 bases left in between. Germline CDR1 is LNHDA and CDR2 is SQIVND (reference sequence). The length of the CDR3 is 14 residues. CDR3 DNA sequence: TGTGCCAGTAGTAGCCAGACAGGTCCCTACGAGCAGTACTTC. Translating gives CASSSQTGPYEQYF. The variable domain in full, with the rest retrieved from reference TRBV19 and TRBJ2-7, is DGGITQSPKYLFRKEGQNVTLSCEQNLNHDAMYWYRQDPGQGLRLIYYSQIVNDFQKGDIAEGYSVSREKKESFPLTVTSAQKNPTAFYLCASSSQTGPYEQYFGPGTRLTVT.

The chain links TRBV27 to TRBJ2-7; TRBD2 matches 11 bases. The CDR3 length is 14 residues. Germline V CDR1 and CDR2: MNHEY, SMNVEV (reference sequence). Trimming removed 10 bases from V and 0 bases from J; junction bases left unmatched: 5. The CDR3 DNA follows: TGTGCCACCCGACTAGCGGGGAGCTCCTACGAGCAGTACTTC. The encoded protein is CATRLAGSSYEQYF.

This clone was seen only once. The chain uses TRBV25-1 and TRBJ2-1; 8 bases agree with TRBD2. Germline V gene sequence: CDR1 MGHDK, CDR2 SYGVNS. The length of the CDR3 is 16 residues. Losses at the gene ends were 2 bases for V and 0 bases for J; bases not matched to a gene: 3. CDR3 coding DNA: TGTGCCAGCAGTGAACTGAGCGGGGGCTCCTACAATGAGCAGTTCTTC. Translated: CASSELSGGSYNEQFF.

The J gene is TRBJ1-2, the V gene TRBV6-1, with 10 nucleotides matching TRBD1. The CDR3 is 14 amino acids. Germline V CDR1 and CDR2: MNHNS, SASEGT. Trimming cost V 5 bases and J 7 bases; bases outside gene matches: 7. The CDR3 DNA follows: TGTGCCAGCAGTCGAGCCCGGGACAGGGGTGGCTACACCTTC. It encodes CASSRARDRGGYTF.

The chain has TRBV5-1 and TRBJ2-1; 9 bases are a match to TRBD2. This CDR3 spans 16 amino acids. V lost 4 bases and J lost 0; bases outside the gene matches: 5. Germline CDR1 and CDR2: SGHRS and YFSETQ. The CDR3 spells CASSVLAGNSYNEQFF. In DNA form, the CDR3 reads TGCGCCAGCAGCGTACTAGCGGGCAACTCCTACAATGAGCAGTTCTTC.

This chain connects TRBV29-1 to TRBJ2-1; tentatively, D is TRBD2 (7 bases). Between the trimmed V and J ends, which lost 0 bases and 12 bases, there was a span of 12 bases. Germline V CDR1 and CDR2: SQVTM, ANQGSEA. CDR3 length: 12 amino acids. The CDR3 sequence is CSVEDQGGGQFF. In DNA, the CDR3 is TGCAGCGTTGAAGATCAGGGAGGGGGGCAGTTCTTC.

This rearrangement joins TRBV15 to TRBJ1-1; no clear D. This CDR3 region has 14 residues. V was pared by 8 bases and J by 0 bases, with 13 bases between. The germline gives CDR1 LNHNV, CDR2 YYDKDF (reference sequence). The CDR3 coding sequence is TGTGCCACCTTGAAACGAGGGTTGAACACTGAAGCTTTCTTT. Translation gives CATLKRGLNTEAFF.

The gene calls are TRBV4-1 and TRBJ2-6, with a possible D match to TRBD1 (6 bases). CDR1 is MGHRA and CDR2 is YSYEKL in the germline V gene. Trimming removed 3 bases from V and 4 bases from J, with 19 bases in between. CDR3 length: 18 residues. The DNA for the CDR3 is TGCGCCAGCAGCCAGGAGAGGGGGTACATTGCCGGGGCCAACGTCCTGACTTTC. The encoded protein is CASSQERGYIAGANVLTF.

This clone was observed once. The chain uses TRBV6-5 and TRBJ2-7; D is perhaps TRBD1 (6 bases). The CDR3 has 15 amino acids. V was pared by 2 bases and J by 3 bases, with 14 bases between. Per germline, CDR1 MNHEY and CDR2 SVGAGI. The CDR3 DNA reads TGTGCCAGCAGTTACGTCCAGGGGATGCTCTACGAGCAGTACTTC. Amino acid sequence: CASSYVQGMLYEQYF.

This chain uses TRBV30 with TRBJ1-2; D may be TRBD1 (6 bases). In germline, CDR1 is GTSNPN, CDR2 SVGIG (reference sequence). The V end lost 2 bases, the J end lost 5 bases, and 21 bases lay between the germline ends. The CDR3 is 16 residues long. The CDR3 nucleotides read TGTGCCTGGAGTTTACGCCGGGACATCGCAGGTTATGGCTACACCTTC. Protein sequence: CAWSLRRDIAGYGYTF.

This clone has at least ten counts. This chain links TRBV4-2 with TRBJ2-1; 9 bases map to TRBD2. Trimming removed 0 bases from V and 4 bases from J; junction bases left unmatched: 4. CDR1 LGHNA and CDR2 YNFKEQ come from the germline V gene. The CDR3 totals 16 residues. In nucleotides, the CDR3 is TGTGCCAGCAGCCAAGAGGGAGCGGGGGGTTACAATGAGCAGTTCTTC. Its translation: CASSQEGAGGYNEQFF.

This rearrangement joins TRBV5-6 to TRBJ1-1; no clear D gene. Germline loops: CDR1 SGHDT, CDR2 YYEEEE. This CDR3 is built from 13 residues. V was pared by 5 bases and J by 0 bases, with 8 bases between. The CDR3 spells CASSFDLNTEAFF. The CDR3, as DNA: TGTGCCAGCAGTTTCGACTTGAACACTGAAGCTTTCTTT.

Here the CDR3 DNA reads TGCGCCAGCAGCTTAAGCGCGGGGCAGGAGACCCAGTACTTC. It codes for CASSLSAGQETQYF. This chain joins TRBV5-1 and TRBJ2-5; maybe TRBD2 (6 bases). The CDR3 runs 14 residues. Germline V gene data show CDR1 as SGHRS and CDR2 as YFSETQ. Trimming stripped 2 bases from V and 5 bases from J, with 13 bases between.